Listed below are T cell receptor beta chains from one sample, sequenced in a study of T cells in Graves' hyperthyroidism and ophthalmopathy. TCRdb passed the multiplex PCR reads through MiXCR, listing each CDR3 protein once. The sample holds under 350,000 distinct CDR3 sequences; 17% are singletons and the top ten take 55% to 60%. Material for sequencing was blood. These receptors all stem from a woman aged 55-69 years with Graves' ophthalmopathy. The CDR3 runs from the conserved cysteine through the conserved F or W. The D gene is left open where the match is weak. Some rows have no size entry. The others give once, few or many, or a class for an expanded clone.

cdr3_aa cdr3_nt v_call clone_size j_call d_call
CASSPPGLARETQYF TGTGCCAGCTCACCACCGGGACTAGCGAGAGAGACCCAGTACTTC TRBV18 many TRBJ2-5 TRBD2
CSARGAGTSYEQYF TGCAGTGCTAGAGGGGCAGGGACTTCCTACGAGCAGTACTTC TRBV20-1 many TRBJ2-7 NA
CAISETGTIQYF TGTGCCATCAGTGAGACAGGGACCATTCAGTACTTC TRBV10-3 few TRBJ2-4 NA
CASSSPGQGAGEQYF TGTGCCAGCAGTTCCCCGGGACAGGGGGCGGGCGAGCAGTACTTC TRBV28 many TRBJ2-7 TRBD1
CASSSFRNRDIKNIRYF TGTGCCAGCAGCTCCTTCCGAAACCGGGACATCAAAAACATTCGGTACTTC TRBV7-9 once TRBJ2-4 NA
CSAIMWGGETQYF TGCAGCGCTATTATGTGGGGGGGGGAGACCCAGTACTTC TRBV20-1 many TRBJ2-5 TRBD2
CATSDSTGSHGTEAFF TGTGCCACCAGTGATAGTACAGGGTCTCACGGCACTGAAGCTTTCTTT TRBV24-1 NA TRBJ1-1 NA
CSVETPGLAGGPLNEQFF TGCAGCGTCGAGACACCGGGACTAGCGGGAGGGCCTCTGAATGAGCAGTTCTTC TRBV29-1 many TRBJ2-1 TRBD2
CAWDRSGGYEQYF TGTGCCTGGGACAGGAGTGGGGGCTACGAGCAGTACTTC TRBV30 NA TRBJ2-7 NA
CASSPPGLALNNEQFF TGTGCCAGCAGCCCACCGGGACTAGCGCTTAACAATGAGCAGTTCTTC TRBV7-2 many TRBJ2-1 TRBD2
CASSLGLLAGTDTQYF TGTGCCAGCAGCTTAGGACTCCTAGCGGGCACAGATACGCAGTATTTT TRBV7-9 many TRBJ2-3 TRBD2
CASSRRGPNTGELFF TGTGCCAGCAGCCGACGCGGGCCTAACACCGGGGAGCTGTTTTTT TRBV7-2 few TRBJ2-2 NA
CASRMDRANTEAFF TGTGCCAGTAGGATGGACAGAGCGAACACTGAAGCTTTCTTT TRBV19 few TRBJ1-1 NA
CAIRAPDRGDTEAFF TGTGCCATCAGGGCTCCGGACAGGGGGGACACTGAAGCTTTCTTT TRBV10-3 many TRBJ1-1 TRBD1
CASSFRGGSPYEQYF TGTGCCAGCAGCTTTCGGGGCGGGAGCCCCTACGAGCAGTACTTC TRBV5-6 few TRBJ2-7 TRBD2
CSASPQGAYSNQPQHF TGCAGTGCTAGTCCCCAGGGGGCTTATAGCAATCAGCCCCAGCATTTT TRBV20-1 many TRBJ1-5 TRBD1
CASRIRDSTDTQYF TGTGCCAGCAGAATCAGGGATAGCACAGATACGCAGTATTTT TRBV27 many TRBJ2-3 NA
CASSLALDKTEKLFF TGTGCCAGCAGCTTAGCTTTAGATAAAACCGAAAAACTGTTTTTT TRBV7-9 NA TRBJ1-4 NA
CASRGGGPNNSPLHF TGTGCCAGCAGGGGGGGCGGTCCGAATAATTCACCCCTCCACTTT TRBV4-2 NA TRBJ1-6 NA
CASSFGLEGGEKLFF TGTGCCAGCAGTTTTGGGTTGGAGGGTGGGGAAAAACTGTTTTTT TRBV27 few TRBJ1-4 NA
CASSSGATYNEQFF TGTGCCAGCAGTTCGGGGGCCACCTACAATGAGCAGTTCTTC TRBV12-3/TRBV12-4 NA TRBJ2-1 NA
CASSPRDRGHNEQFF TGTGCCAGCAGCCCGCGGGACAGGGGTCACAATGAGCAGTTCTTC TRBV5-5 many TRBJ2-1 TRBD1
CASRTGTVSTDTQYF TGTGCCAGCAGGACCGGGACAGTAAGCACAGATACGCAGTATTTT TRBV28 many TRBJ2-3 TRBD1